Here is one T cell receptor beta chain with its context. Germline lookup yields CDR1 GTSNPN and CDR2 SVGIG (reference sequence). CDR3 length: 13 amino acids. V gave up 0 bases and J gave up 6 bases, with 11 bases separating them. These data are taken from a study of CD8 T cells in Susac syndrome. A quantity of about 0.5 to 1 ug RNA underwent reverse transcription using random hexamers. TCRdb re-analysed the immunoSEQ multiplex PCR reads in MiXCR, keeping a single row per CDR3 protein. The repertoire holds 100,000 or so distinct CDR3 sequences, about 95% seen once, with about 0.28% in the top ten. The clonotype comes from a human donor with Susac syndrome. The J gene is TRBJ2-5, the V gene TRBV30; no firm D call. The sample was CD4+ T cells from PBMCs. CDR3 amino acids: CAWSVQRMQTQYF. In DNA, the CDR3 is TGTGCCTGGAGTGTACAAAGAATGCAGACCCAGTACTTC.